Below, 15 T cell receptor beta chains from the same sample are listed, as sequenced in a study of T cell repertoires in cytomegalovirus infection. TCRdb analysed the reads with MiXCR anew, one entry per CDR3 protein. The sample contains some 500,000 distinct CDR3 sequences, about 39% of which appear only once. No cognate antigen is known for these TCRs. The specimen was cultured PBMCs, collected from culture after CMV antigen stimulation. These receptors came from a human donor in good health (CMV status not recorded). Some clones in this sample may be carry-over from other donors' samples.

This clonotype was seen a few times. The rearrangement links TRBV24-1 to TRBJ2-3, with a weak D call TRBD1 (6 bases). V was shortened by 3 bases and J by 0 bases, with 15 bases between the two germline ends. Per germline, CDR1 KGHDR and CDR2 SFDVKD. The CDR3 extends over 17 amino acids. CDR3 sequence: CATSDPRGSPSTDTQYF. CDR3 coding DNA: TGTGCCACCAGTGATCCCAGGGGTTCCCCGAGCACAGATACGCAGTATTTT.

The chain joins TRBV12-3 or TRBV12-4 to TRBJ2-7; TRBD2 matches 8 bases. The V and J ends lost 5 bases and 6 bases, in that order; junction bases with no gene match: 6. The CDR3 spans 13 residues. This chain's CDR3 is CASSPGRAFEQYF. The CDR3 DNA follows: TGTGCCAGCAGTCCCGGGAGGGCCTTCGAGCAGTACTTC.

The chain carries TRBV20-1 and TRBJ2-3; 7 bases are a match to TRBD1. The CDR3 is 13 amino acids. Germline lookup yields CDR1 DFQATT and CDR2 SNEGSKA (reference sequence). Trimming took 6 bases from V and 0 from J; bases not matched to a gene: 3. In DNA, the CDR3 is TGCAGTGCCGGGACAGCTAGCACAGATACGCAGTATTTT. Encoded protein: CSAGTASTDTQYF.

This clonotype came up a few times. The gene calls are TRBV12-3 or TRBV12-4 and TRBJ2-5, with D tentatively TRBD1 (6 bases). Between the trimmed V and J ends, which lost 5 bases and 1 base, there was a span of 17 bases. CDR3 length equals 16 residues. The CDR3 nucleotides read TGTGCCAGCAGTCCTTTTGACGGGACAACCCAAGAGACCCAGTACTTC. It yields the protein CASSPFDGTTQETQYF.

This clonotype was counted a few times. The chain uses TRBV6-1 and TRBJ2-7; 13 nucleotides agree with TRBD2. With V trimmed by 6 bases and J by 5 bases, 4 bases remained unmatched. This CDR3 has 14 residues. The germline CDR1 and CDR2 sequences are MNHNS and SASEGT. The CDR3, as DNA: TGTGCCAGCAGCTCCGGGACTAGCGGGGACGAGCAGTACTTC. It is translated as CASSSGTSGDEQYF.

The chain links TRBV5-4 to TRBJ2-1; D tentatively reads TRBD1 or TRBD2 (5 bases each). V lost 0 bases to trimming and J lost 2 bases, with 12 bases between them. This CDR3 is 16 amino acids long. Germline CDR1 reads SGHNT; CDR2 reads YYREEE (reference sequence). The CDR3 bases are TGTGCCAGCAGCTTGGCCGCGCTGGGGGCCTACAATGAGCAGTTCTTC. Translating gives CASSLAALGAYNEQFF.

This clonotype was detected ten times or more. V and J are TRBV7-9 and TRBJ2-3; D not resolved. V was shortened by 6 bases and J by 3 bases, with 13 bases between the two germline ends. The germline V gene encodes CDR1 SEHNR and CDR2 FQNEAQ (reference sequence). This CDR3 contains 14 residues. DNA of the CDR3: TGTGCCAGCAGTTTGGGCTTGGATACAGATACGCAGTATTTT. Its translation: CASSLGLDTDTQYF.

Worth noting for this clonotype: A junction end diverges from the germline sequence, so it may reflect a read error. This chain links TRBV15 with TRBJ1-6; possibly TRBD1 for D (5 bases). CDR3 length: 17 residues. Germline values: CDR1 LNHNV, CDR2 YYDKDF (reference sequence). The CDR3 nucleotides are TGTGCCACCAGCGGAGACTTTGAAGGGGACGGTGATTCACCCCTCCACTTT. It is translated as CATSGDFEGDGDSPLHF.

This clonotype was picked up a small number of times. This chain connects TRBV6-2 or TRBV6-3 to TRBJ1-1; 7 bases match TRBD1. This CDR3 has 13 residues. With V trimmed by 6 bases and J by 12 bases, 13 bases remained unmatched. Looked up from germline, CDR1 is MNHEY and CDR2 is SVGEGT. The CDR3 region is CASRRARGQLSFF. The CDR3 nucleotides read TGTGCCAGCAGGCGAGCGCGGGGACAGTTGTCTTTCTTT.

This clonotype has only a few counts. The chain links TRBV11-2 to TRBJ1-3; D gene unclear. From germline, CDR1 is SGHAT and CDR2 FQNNGV. Trimming shortened V by 4 bases and J by 0 bases, and 16 bases separated the two germline ends. This CDR3 contains 17 residues. CDR3 bases: TGTGCCAGCAGCTCAGCATTAGACGGCACCTCTGGAAACACCATATATTTT. It yields the protein CASSSALDGTSGNTIYF.

This clonotype was detected many times. The genes are TRBV12-3 or TRBV12-4 and TRBJ1-1; D not certain. The CDR3 sequence is 12 residues long. Trimming removed 5 bases at V and 0 bases at J, with 4 bases between. The CDR3 reads CASSPLNTEAFF. CDR3 DNA sequence: TGTGCCAGCAGTCCTTTGAACACTGAAGCTTTCTTT.

The J gene is TRBJ2-2, the V gene TRBV6-2 or TRBV6-3; TRBD2 matches at 10 bases. The V gene's germline CDR1 is MNHEY and CDR2 SVGEGT. V was clipped by 4 bases and J by 7 bases; unmatched bases: 6. The CDR3 extends over 15 amino acids. CDR3 sequence (DNA): TGTGCCAGCAGTTCCCAGGGACTAGCGATCGGGGAGCTGTTTTTT. This codes for CASSSQGLAIGELFF.

This clonotype turned up a few times. V and J are TRBV7-8 and TRBJ2-7; TRBD1 matches at 7 bases. Germline V gene sequence: CDR1 SGHVS, CDR2 FQNEAQ. J was trimmed by 5 bases and V by 7 bases; bases with no gene match: 8. The CDR3 is 13 residues long. The DNA of the CDR3 is TGTGCCAGCACCCAGGACAGGATCAACGAGCAGTACTTC. Translating gives CASTQDRINEQYF. Full variable domain (missing parts from reference TRBV7-8 and TRBJ2-7): GAGVSQSPRYKVAKRGQDVALRCDPISGHVSLFWYQQALGQGPEFLTYFQNEAQLDKSGLPSDRFFAERPEGSVSTLKIQRTQQEDSAVYLCASTQDRINEQYFGPGTRLTVT.

The chain joins TRBV20-1 to TRBJ2-7; possible D gene TRBD2, 5 bases. V was cut by 2 bases and J by 2 bases, with 10 bases left in between. This CDR3 contains 13 residues. Germline values: CDR1 DFQATT, CDR2 SNEGSKA (reference sequence). CDR3 sequence: CSARSPAAYEQYF. The CDR3 DNA follows: TGCAGTGCTAGATCCCCAGCGGCCTACGAGCAGTACTTC.

V and J are TRBV12-3 or TRBV12-4 and TRBJ1-1; tentatively, D is TRBD1 (5 bases). The CDR3 is made up of 13 amino acids. Trimming removed 4 bases from V and 6 bases from J, with 12 bases in between. The CDR3 here is CASSWARDAEAFF. CDR3 bases: TGTGCCAGCAGTTGGGCCAGGGACGCTGAAGCTTTCTTT.